This T cell receptor (beta chain) emerged from a study of metastatic and nonmetastatic thyroid tumors. This clone was observed a few times. Patients were all untreated before their thyroid surgery. TCRdb re-analyzed the PCR reads using MiXCR. Here the sample spans about 41,000 clones, roughly a quarter being singletons. This TCR was recovered from a female donor with papillary thyroid cancer or a benign thyroid nodule (not recorded which). Some clones in this sample may be carry-over from other donors' samples. Sequencing used tumor tissue.

Written as DNA, the CDR3 is TGTGCCAGCAGTGAGGACAGGGGGCGGTTGTGGGGCTACACCTTC. Translation: CASSEDRGRLWGYTF. This chain links TRBV6-1 with TRBJ1-2; 11 bases align to TRBD1. V was clipped by 3 bases and J by 8 bases; unmatched bases: 8. CDR1 and CDR2 from the germline V gene are MNHNS and SASEGT. This CDR3 region has 15 residues.